This T cell receptor (beta chain) was identified during a study of blood T cells in healthy people across ages. In germline, CDR1 is SQVTM, CDR2 ANQGSEA. V was pared by 3 bases and J by 2 bases, with 9 bases between. This CDR3 contains 13 residues. Together with a sample-barcoded 5' primer, a J-beta primer mix was included in a second PCR lasting about 7 to 11 cycles. One entry per CDR3 protein, called by TCRdb with MiXCR from the 5' RACE reads. The profile shows 750,000 or so distinct CDR3 sequences, roughly 25% of them singletons. These data were also filed under a second study, of T cells of mothers and their children.

This sequence originates from a boy between 10 and 17 years old in good health. The material sequenced was blood. The rearrangement links TRBV29-1 to TRBJ2-3, with D maybe TRBD2 (5 bases). CDR3 sequence (DNA): TGCAGCGTTGATGGGAGACTCACAGATACGCAGTATTTT. As protein: CSVDGRLTDTQYF.